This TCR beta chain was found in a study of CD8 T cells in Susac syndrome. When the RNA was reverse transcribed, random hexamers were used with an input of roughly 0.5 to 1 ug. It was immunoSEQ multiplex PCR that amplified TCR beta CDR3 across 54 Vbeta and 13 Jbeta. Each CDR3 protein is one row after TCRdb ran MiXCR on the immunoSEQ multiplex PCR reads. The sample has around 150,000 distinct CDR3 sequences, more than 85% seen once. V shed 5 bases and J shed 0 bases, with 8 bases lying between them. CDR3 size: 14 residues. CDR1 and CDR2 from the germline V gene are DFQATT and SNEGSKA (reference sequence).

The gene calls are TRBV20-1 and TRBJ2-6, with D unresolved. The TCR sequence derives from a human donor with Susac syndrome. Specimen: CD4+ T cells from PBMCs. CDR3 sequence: CSAQEFSGANVLTF. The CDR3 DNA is TGCAGTGCTCAAGAATTCTCTGGGGCCAACGTCCTGACTTTC.